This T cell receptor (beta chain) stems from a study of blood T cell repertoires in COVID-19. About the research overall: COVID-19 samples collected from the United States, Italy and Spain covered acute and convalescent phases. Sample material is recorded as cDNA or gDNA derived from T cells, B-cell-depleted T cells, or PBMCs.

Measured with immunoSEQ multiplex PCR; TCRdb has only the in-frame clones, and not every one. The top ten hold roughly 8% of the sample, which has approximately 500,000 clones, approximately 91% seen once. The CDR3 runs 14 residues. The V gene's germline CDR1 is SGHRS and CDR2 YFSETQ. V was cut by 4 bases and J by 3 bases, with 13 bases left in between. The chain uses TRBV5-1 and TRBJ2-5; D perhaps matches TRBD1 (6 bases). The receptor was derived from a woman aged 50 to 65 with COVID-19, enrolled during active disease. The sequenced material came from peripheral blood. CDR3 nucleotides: TGCGCCAGCAGCGACTTGACAGGAGAAGAGACCCAGTACTTC. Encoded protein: CASSDLTGEETQYF. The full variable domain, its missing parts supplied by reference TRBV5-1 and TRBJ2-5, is KAGVTQTPRYLIKTRGQQVTLSCSPISGHRSVSWYQQTPGQGLQFLFEYFSETQRNKGNFPGRFSGRQFSNSRSEMNVSTLELGDSALYLCASSDLTGEETQYFGPGTRLLVL.